These 6 T cell receptor beta chains came from one sample sequenced in a study of blood T cell repertoires in COVID-19. Assay: immunoSEQ multiplex PCR; the TCRdb copy retains only in-frame clones and omits some. The table includes about 73,000 clones, roughly nine tenths detected once. Sequenced sample: peripheral blood. Every receptor here comes from a woman aged 18 to 35 with acute or convalescent COVID-19.

This chain joins TRBV7-2 and TRBJ1-1; TRBD1 matches 7 bases. J was trimmed by 5 bases and V by 5 bases; bases with no gene match: 5. This CDR3 contains 13 residues. Per the germline V gene, CDR1 is SGHTA and CDR2 is FQGNSA. The CDR3 sequence is CASSLRGATEAFF. As DNA, the CDR3 is TGTGCCAGCAGCCTCAGGGGGGCGACTGAAGCTTTCTTT.

The rearrangement joins TRBV5-5 to TRBJ1-2, with D uncertain. Between the trimmed V and J ends, which lost 0 bases and 1 base, there was a span of 10 bases. Per the germline V gene, CDR1 is SGHKS and CDR2 is YYEKEE (reference sequence). The CDR3 length is 15 residues. The CDR3 coding sequence is TGTGCCAGCAGCTTGGACGGGGAGGTTAACTATGGCTACACCTTC. As protein: CASSLDGEVNYGYTF.

The V gene is TRBV7-9, the J gene TRBJ1-2; no clear D gene. Trimming removed 2 bases at V and 2 bases at J, with 9 bases between. Germline V gene data show CDR1 as SEHNR and CDR2 as FQNEAQ (reference sequence). The CDR3 consists of 14 residues. CDR3 loop: CASSLTAGNYGYTF. The CDR3 DNA sequence: TGTGCCAGCAGCTTAACGGCGGGGAACTATGGCTACACCTTC.

This chain connects TRBV5-5 to TRBJ1-1; D not resolved. This CDR3 region has 15 residues. Germline lookup yields CDR1 SGHKS and CDR2 YYEKEE (reference sequence). V was pared by 6 bases and J by 2 bases, with 17 bases between. Here the CDR3 DNA reads TGTGCCAGCAACGACCCCCCCGGGTTAAACACTGAAGCTTTCTTT. Translation gives CASNDPPGLNTEAFF.

This chain joins TRBV9 and TRBJ1-3; possible D gene TRBD1, 5 bases. V lost 3 bases, J lost 2 bases, and 12 bases lay in between. There are 15 residues in the CDR3. Germline V gene lookup returns CDR1 SGDLS and CDR2 YYNGEE. The CDR3 DNA reads TGTGCCAGCAGCGCTCAGGGCAGAGCTGGAAACACCATATATTTT. Encoded protein: CASSAQGRAGNTIYF.

J is TRBJ1-6 and V is TRBV2; 9 nucleotides match TRBD1. The CDR3 totals 16 residues. Germline CDR1 SNHLY, CDR2 FYNNEI. V trimming: 6 bases; J trimming: 5 bases; junction bases outside the gene matches: 8. Here the CDR3 DNA reads TGTGCCAGCAGGCCGGGACAGGGAAAAAATAATTCACCCCTCCACTTT. This codes for CASRPGQGKNNSPLHF.